The table lists the clone carrying this TCR beta chain with a count of one. Its specificity is not known. Amplification used 60 Vbeta primers and 13 Jbeta primers. Sequencing was performed with immunoSEQ multiplex PCR; in TCRdb, only in-frame clones are kept and a portion is missing. The sample lists approximately 140,000 clones; around 78% were seen once. The CDR3 contains 16 residues. Germline V gene sequence: CDR1 PRHDT, CDR2 FYEKMQ (reference sequence). V was clipped by 0 bases and J by 8 bases, with 17 bases between them. Although they were nominally healthy when sampled, donors likely had unrecorded immune exposures. This entry is derived from a study of cytomegalovirus exposure and HLA in healthy donors. Study observations and caveats: Reported findings show TCR beta sequences accurately forecast HLA-A and HLA-B alleles in most subjects. With later analysis, a missense DCLRE1C variant became linked to TCR beta V- and J-gene trimming. The likely explanation for a cluster of highly shared sequence variants was sequencing artifact.

The TCR originated in a woman between 35 and 50 years old in good health and CMV-seronegative. V is TRBV13 and J is TRBJ2-1; D may be TRBD2 (5 bases). Material for sequencing was PBMCs. The CDR3 loop is CASSLGAGMLVDEQFF. Here the CDR3 DNA reads TGTGCCAGCAGCTTAGGGGCGGGTATGCTAGTGGATGAGCAGTTCTTC.